Below are 29 T cell receptor beta chains sequenced from a single sample in a study of cytomegalovirus exposure and HLA in healthy donors (dated by TCRdb to the late 2010s). The library was made by the immunoSEQ multiplex PCR assay. This is the immuneACCESS table as TCRdb keeps it, with only in-frame sequences that have V and J called. A part of the clones is gone; compared with another copy, unresolved V genes explain less than half, and the rest is unexplained. Here the sample has more than 95,000 clones; roughly 94% occur a single time. The ten largest account for roughly 1.2% of the sample. Sequences were obtained from PBMCs. These TCRs come from a young woman in good health and CMV-seronegative.

The chain joins TRBV5-5 to TRBJ1-3; D perhaps matches TRBD1 (6 bases). This CDR3 has 15 amino acids. Trimming shortened V by 0 bases and J by 2 bases, and 9 bases separated the two germline ends. Germline V gives CDR1 SGHKS, CDR2 YYEKEE (reference sequence). CDR3 sequence reads: CASSLEGGAGNTIYF. In DNA, the CDR3 is TGTGCCAGCAGCTTGGAAGGGGGTGCTGGAAACACCATATATTTT.

A single count supports this clone. The chain carries TRBV10-3 and TRBJ1-2, with TRBD1 identical over 8 bases. J lost 3 bases, V lost 2 bases, and 5 bases had no gene match. Germline CDR1 is ENHRY and CDR2 is SYGVKD. The CDR3 consists of 15 residues. This chain's CDR3 is CAISETGGNYYGYTF. The CDR3 DNA sequence: TGTGCCATCAGTGAGACAGGGGGTAACTACTATGGCTACACCTTC.

The V and J genes are TRBV19 and TRBJ1-4, with 8 positions matching TRBD1. The germline CDR1 and CDR2 sequences are LNHDA and SQIVND (reference sequence). The CDR3 has 16 amino acids. The V gene end was trimmed by 4 bases and the J gene end by 2 bases; junction bases not matched to a gene: 6. CDR3 residues: CASSTYRTGTNEKLFF. Written as DNA, the CDR3 is TGTGCCAGTAGTACCTATAGGACAGGGACTAATGAAAAACTGTTTTTT.

CDR3 amino acids: CASQARNQPQHF. The CDR3 nucleotides are TGTGCCAGCCAGGCTCGAAATCAGCCCCAGCATTTT. The chain joins TRBV2 to TRBJ1-5, with D uncertain. Looked up from germline, CDR1 is SNHLY and CDR2 is FYNNEI. V lost 8 bases and J 4 bases, leaving 9 bases between the germline ends. This CDR3 comprises 12 residues.

The CDR3 spells CASSQGAGGSNEQFF. The CDR3 nucleotides are TGCGCCAGCAGCCAAGGAGCGGGGGGGTCCAATGAGCAGTTCTTC. This chain uses TRBV4-1 with TRBJ2-1; 10 bases align to TRBD2. The CDR3 is 15 amino acids. CDR1 is MGHRA and CDR2 is YSYEKL in the germline V gene. J lost 6 bases, V lost 1 base, and 3 bases had no gene match.

The J gene is TRBJ1-1, the V gene TRBV5-6, with D possibly matching TRBD1 (6 bases). Trimming stripped 1 base from V and 6 bases from J, with 10 bases between. This CDR3 comprises 13 residues. CDR1 and CDR2 from the germline V gene are SGHDT and YYEEEE. CDR3 in amino acids: CASSLWTAPEAFF. The CDR3 bases are TGTGCCAGCAGCTTGTGGACAGCCCCTGAAGCTTTCTTT.

This chain links TRBV6-1 with TRBJ2-7; D perhaps matches TRBD2 (6 bases). Between the trimmed V and J ends, which lost 6 bases and 4 bases, there was a span of 13 bases. The CDR3 length is 13 residues. Germline-derived CDR1 and CDR2 are MNHNS and SASEGT. As DNA, the CDR3 is TGTGCCAGCAGGGAATGGACTATATACGAGCAGTACTTC. This sequence encodes CASREWTIYEQYF.

The rearrangement joins TRBV2 to TRBJ2-1, with D perhaps matching TRBD1 (6 bases). This CDR3 has 16 amino acids. Between the trimmed V and J ends, which lost 5 bases and 5 bases, there was a span of 19 bases. CDR1 and CDR2 (germline): SNHLY, FYNNEI. CDR3 protein: CASSNRDTGANNEQFF. Here the CDR3 DNA reads TGTGCCAGCAGTAACCGGGACACCGGGGCCAACAATGAGCAGTTCTTC. Variable domain in full (rest from reference TRBV2 and TRBJ2-1): EPEVTQTPSHQVTQMGQEVILRCVPISNHLYFYWYRQILGQKVEFLVSFYNNEISEKSEIFDDQFSVERPDGSNFTLKIRSTKLEDSAMYFCASSNRDTGANNEQFFGPGTRLTVL.

This chain uses TRBV5-6 with TRBJ1-1; D not certain. The CDR3 is made up of 11 amino acids. Trimming cost V 0 bases and J 14 bases, with 11 bases left between them. Germline V gene data show CDR1 as SGHDT and CDR2 as YYEEEE. In DNA, the CDR3 is TGTGCCAGCAGCTTGGCCAATCAGGAATTCTTT. Translated, it gives CASSLANQEFF. The full variable domain, in which reference TRBV5-6 and TRBJ1-1 provide the parts outside the CDR3, is DAGVTQSPTHLIKTRGQQVTLRCSPKSGHDTVSWYQQALGQGPQFIFQYYEEEERQRGNFPDRFSGHQFPNYSSELNVNALLLGDSALYLCASSLANQEFFGQGTRLTVV.

V is TRBV7-9 and J is TRBJ2-7, with a possible D match to TRBD1 (6 bases). The CDR3 totals 14 residues. The V gene lost 5 bases and the J gene lost 0 bases, with 11 bases spanning the gap. CDR1 and CDR2 from the germline V gene are SEHNR and FQNEAQ (reference sequence). The CDR3 DNA is TGTGCCAGCAGCCCCCAAGGGGGCTCCTACGAGCAGTACTTC. It yields the protein CASSPQGGSYEQYF.

V usage is TRBV7-9 and J usage is TRBJ1-1; tentatively, D is TRBD1 (6 bases). The CDR3 is 16 amino acids. Between the trimmed V and J ends, which lost 5 bases and 0 bases, there was a span of 16 bases. The V gene's germline CDR1 is SEHNR and CDR2 FQNEAQ (reference sequence). The chain's CDR3 is CASSNPGHSMNTEAFF. The CDR3, as DNA: TGTGCCAGCAGCAATCCGGGACACAGCATGAACACTGAAGCTTTCTTT.

The J gene is TRBJ2-7, the V gene TRBV29-1; TRBD1 is a possible D gene (5 bases). V was trimmed by 4 bases and J by 3 bases, leaving 10 bases between them. CDR3 length: 12 residues. Per the germline V gene, CDR1 is SQVTM and CDR2 is ANQGSEA. CDR3 in amino acids: CSVVRGNYEQYF. CDR3 DNA sequence: TGCAGCGTTGTAAGGGGAAACTACGAGCAGTACTTC.

V and J are TRBV19 and TRBJ1-5, with D unresolved. Per germline, CDR1 LNHDA and CDR2 SQIVND (reference sequence). Trimming cost V 1 base and J 7 bases, with 8 bases left between them. This CDR3 is 13 amino acids long. The CDR3 DNA reads as TGTGCCAGTAGTATAGGGGCGGGGCAGCCCCAGCATTTT. It yields the protein CASSIGAGQPQHF.

V usage is TRBV13 and J usage is TRBJ2-3, with 7 nucleotides matching TRBD2. The germline V gene encodes CDR1 PRHDT and CDR2 FYEKMQ (reference sequence). There are 16 residues in the CDR3. V was clipped by 1 base and J by 1 base; unmatched bases: 5. The CDR3 sequence: CASSLVGRAGTDTQYF. The CDR3 nucleotides read TGTGCCAGCAGCTTAGTAGGGAGGGCCGGCACAGATACGCAGTATTTT.

J is TRBJ2-3 and V is TRBV19, with 8 bases that match TRBD1. Germline V CDR1 and CDR2: LNHDA, SQIVND (reference sequence). The length of the CDR3 is 16 residues. The V segment lost 5 bases and the J segment 2 bases; nucleotides outside the gene matches: 9. CDR3 sequence (DNA): TGTGCCAGTAGTTCCCGGGACAGGACCTTCACAGATACGCAGTATTTT. It encodes CASSSRDRTFTDTQYF. The full variable domain, in which reference TRBV19 and TRBJ2-3 provide the parts outside the CDR3, is DGGITQSPKYLFRKEGQNVTLSCEQNLNHDAMYWYRQDPGQGLRLIYYSQIVNDFQKGDIAEGYSVSREKKESFPLTVTSAQKNPTAFYLCASSSRDRTFTDTQYFGPGTRLTVL.

J is TRBJ2-3 and V is TRBV7-2, with 12 bases matching TRBD2. CDR3 length: 15 amino acids. Germline V lookup: CDR1 SGHTA, CDR2 FQGNSA. With V trimmed by 6 bases and J by 8 bases, 9 bases remained unmatched. Here the CDR3 DNA reads TGTGCCAGCAGAAGCAGACTAGCGGGAGAAACTACGCAGTATTTT. This codes for CASRSRLAGETTQYF.

The gene calls are TRBV30 and TRBJ1-2, with D possibly being TRBD1 (5 bases). CDR3 length equals 14 residues. Germline V CDR1 and CDR2: GTSNPN, SVGIG (reference sequence). The V and J ends lost 1 base and 5 bases respectively, with 14 bases between them. CDR3 sequence: CAWSGTARGYGYTF. CDR3 DNA: TGTGCCTGGAGTGGGACCGCCCGGGGGTATGGCTACACCTTC.

This clone was observed once. The rearrangement links TRBV4-1 to TRBJ2-7; D unresolved. This CDR3 contains 15 residues. CDR1 is MGHRA and CDR2 is YSYEKL in the germline V gene. V was pared by 0 bases and J by 0 bases, with 9 bases between. The CDR3 protein is CASSQDPSVSYEQYF. The CDR3 nucleotides read TGCGCCAGCAGCCAAGATCCGAGCGTCTCCTACGAGCAGTACTTC.

This chain uses TRBV7-9 with TRBJ2-1, with 8 bases matching TRBD2. Trimming took 5 bases from V and 3 from J; bases not matched to a gene: 15. Germline V gene lookup returns CDR1 SEHNR and CDR2 FQNEAQ (reference sequence). The CDR3 spans 18 residues. The DNA for the CDR3 is TGTGCCAGCAGCCCCGCCCGAGTAGAAGCGGGAGACTACAATGAGCAGTTCTTC. It translates to CASSPARVEAGDYNEQFF.

This clone has a single count. The chain recombines TRBV18 with TRBJ2-3; D not resolved. Trimming stripped 6 bases from V and 9 bases from J, with 13 bases between. Germline V gene sequence: CDR1 KGHSH, CDR2 LQKENI. This CDR3 is 12 amino acids long. CDR3 region: CASSLGDETQYF. The CDR3 DNA reads TGTGCCAGCTCCCTCGGAGATGAAACGCAGTATTTT.

The gene calls are TRBV28 and TRBJ2-1; 8 nucleotides match TRBD1. V lost 11 bases and J lost 0; bases outside the gene matches: 0. The CDR3 consists of 12 residues. CDR1 is MDHEN and CDR2 is SYDVKM in the germline V gene. Written as DNA, the CDR3 is TGTGCCGGACAGGGCTCCTACAATGAGCAGTTCTTC. Protein: CAGQGSYNEQFF.

This chain links TRBV27 with TRBJ2-5; 12 nucleotides agree with TRBD2. CDR1 is MNHEY and CDR2 is SMNVEV in the germline V gene (reference sequence). This CDR3 comprises 16 residues. The ends lost 5 bases at V and 7 bases at J; junction bases unmatched: 11. CDR3 sequence: CASSPSRTSGKGTQYF. The CDR3 DNA follows: TGTGCCAGCAGTCCCTCCCGGACTAGCGGGAAAGGGACCCAGTACTTC.

J is TRBJ2-1 and V is TRBV7-9; D is unresolved. V shed 3 bases and J shed 9 bases, with 9 bases lying between them. The CDR3 contains 12 residues. The germline gives CDR1 SEHNR, CDR2 FQNEAQ (reference sequence). CDR3 residues: CASSFGGFEQFF. The CDR3 nucleotides are TGTGCCAGCAGCTTTGGCGGATTTGAGCAGTTCTTC. The full variable domain, with the rest looked up from reference TRBV7-9 and TRBJ2-1, is DTGVSQNPRHKITKRGQNVTFRCDPISEHNRLYWYRQTLGQGPEFLTYFQNEAQLEKSRLLSDRFSAERPKGSFSTLEIQRTEQGDSAMYLCASSFGGFEQFFGPGTRLTVL.

The J gene is TRBJ2-4, the V gene TRBV18; a weak D match, TRBD1 (6 bases). CDR3 length equals 16 residues. V lost 3 bases and J 0 bases, leaving 12 bases between the germline ends. Per germline, CDR1 KGHSH and CDR2 LQKENI. The DNA for the CDR3 is TGTGCCAGCTCACCGATGGGGGCTCCAGCCAAAAACATTCAGTACTTC. Translation gives CASSPMGAPAKNIQYF.

This clone was seen a single time. CDR3 coding DNA: TGTGCCATCAGTGGTCCTGGACAGGAGGTCTATGGCTACACCTTC. Amino acid sequence: CAISGPGQEVYGYTF. This chain joins TRBV10-3 and TRBJ1-2, with 7 bases lining up with TRBD1. Germline lookup yields CDR1 ENHRY and CDR2 SYGVKD. The V and J ends lost 4 bases and 4 bases, in that order; junction bases with no gene match: 9. The CDR3 covers 15 residues.

The chain couples TRBV6-1 to TRBJ1-2; D is unclear. The V and J ends lost 7 bases and 1 base respectively, with 13 bases between them. This CDR3 comprises 14 residues. CDR1 and CDR2 from the germline V gene are MNHNS and SASEGT. CDR3 DNA sequence: TGTGCCAGCAACCCGTCGAGGGTTAACTATGGCTACACCTTC. It codes for CASNPSRVNYGYTF.

V is TRBV6-5 and J is TRBJ1-4; 7 nucleotides line up with TRBD1. The V gene end was trimmed by 0 bases and the J gene end by 5 bases; junction bases not matched to a gene: 3. This CDR3 is 15 amino acids long. Germline CDR1 MNHEY, CDR2 SVGAGI. CDR3 in DNA: TGTGCCAGCAGTTACTCGGGACAGCGAAATGAAAAACTGTTTTTT. Its translation: CASSYSGQRNEKLFF.

The rearrangement joins TRBV30 to TRBJ2-1; D is possibly TRBD1 (5 bases). Germline lookup yields CDR1 GTSNPN and CDR2 SVGIG (reference sequence). Trimming left V 0 bases short and J 5 bases short, with 14 bases between. The CDR3 has 15 residues. DNA for the CDR3: TGTGCCTGGAGTGTTTTAGGGGATTCGGACAATGAGCAGTTCTTC. Protein sequence: CAWSVLGDSDNEQFF.

The chain uses TRBV2 and TRBJ1-2; 8 bases fit TRBD1. The V gene end was trimmed by 2 bases and the J gene end by 4 bases; junction bases not matched to a gene: 9. Germline V gene sequence: CDR1 SNHLY, CDR2 FYNNEI. The CDR3 runs to 16 residues. CDR3 loop: CASSEPRTGQGYGYTF. The CDR3 region has the DNA TGTGCCAGCAGTGAACCCCGGACAGGGCAAGGCTATGGCTACACCTTC.